Listed below are T cell receptor beta chains from one sample, sequenced in a study of T-cell reconstitution after alpha-beta-depleted transplantation in children. TCRdb processed the PCR reads anew with MiXCR; each CDR3 protein has one entry. The sample includes fewer than 700,000 distinct CDR3 sequences, 23% seen only once; the top ten take roughly 15%. The starting material was PBMCs, mostly from graft donor cells, obtained 360 days after TCRalphabeta/CD19-depleted stem cell transplant. These TCRs come from a boy under two years old who had a stem cell transplant for acute myeloid leukemia, so the T cells may come from the graft donor. The CDR3 runs from the conserved cysteine through the conserved F or W. Each record gives: V gene, D gene, clone size, J gene, CDR3 protein, CDR3 DNA. The D gene is left open where the match is weak. The size of a clone is reported for some rows only, either as once, few or many, or as a class for expanded clones.

V: TRBV25-1; D: TRBD1; size: few; J: TRBJ1-1; CDR3: CASRWTGMKTEAFF; DNA: TGTGCCAGCAGATGGACAGGGATGAAGACTGAAGCTTTCTTT
V: TRBV25-1; D: NA; size: many; J: TRBJ1-5; CDR3: CASRGGGNNQPQHF; DNA: TGTGCCAGCAGGGGAGGGGGGAACAATCAGCCCCAGCATTTT
V: TRBV29-1; D: TRBD1; size: NA; J: TRBJ2-5; CDR3: CSVGVTGGETQYF; DNA: TGCAGCGTTGGAGTGACAGGGGGAGAGACCCAGTACTTC
V: TRBV12-5; D: NA; size: NA; J: TRBJ1-4; CDR3: CASGSPGRRIVATNEKLFF; DNA: TGTGCTAGTGGTTCCCCGGGACGGAGGATCGTAGCAACTAATGAAAAACTGTTTTTT
V: TRBV5-6; D: TRBD2; size: NA; J: TRBJ2-4; CDR3: CASSWEGRVAKNIQYF; DNA: TGTGCCAGCAGCTGGGAGGGGAGGGTGGCCAAAAACATTCAGTACTTC
V: TRBV6-5; D: NA; size: NA; J: TRBJ2-3; CDR3: CASSYGEPDTQYF; DNA: TGTGCCAGCAGTTACGGGGAGCCAGATACGCAGTATTTT
V: TRBV29-1; D: NA; size: few; J: TRBJ1-3; CDR3: CSVAGNRVGNTIYF; DNA: TGCAGCGTTGCGGGGAACAGGGTCGGAAACACCATATATTTT
V: TRBV27; D: TRBD2; size: NA; J: TRBJ2-2; CDR3: CASSSGLATTGELFF; DNA: TGTGCCAGCAGTTCCGGACTAGCAACCACCGGGGAGCTGTTTTTT
V: TRBV28; D: TRBD1; size: NA; J: TRBJ2-6; CDR3: CASSLYTGDARSGANVLTF; DNA: TGTGCCAGCAGTTTATATACAGGGGACGCCCGCTCTGGGGCCAACGTCCTGACTTTC
V: TRBV19; D: NA; size: NA; J: TRBJ2-1; CDR3: CASSMGGELNNEQFF; DNA: TGTGCCAGTAGTATGGGCGGCGAGTTAAACAATGAGCAGTTCTTC
V: TRBV20-1; D: TRBD1; size: NA; J: TRBJ2-5; CDR3: CSALDRGAQETQYF; DNA: TGCAGTGCTCTCGACAGGGGGGCCCAAGAGACCCAGTACTTC
V: TRBV11-2; D: TRBD2; size: NA; J: TRBJ2-1; CDR3: CASSSRLAGGAYNEQFF; DNA: TGTGCCAGCAGCTCTAGACTAGCGGGGGGTGCCTACAATGAGCAGTTCTTC
V: TRBV20-1; D: NA; size: few; J: TRBJ1-1; CDR3: CSAVGQSTEAFF; DNA: TGCAGTGCGGTCGGACAAAGCACTGAAGCTTTCTTT
V: TRBV12-5; D: TRBD1; size: few; J: TRBJ2-1; CDR3: CASGLGQGRSSYNEQFF; DNA: TGTGCTAGTGGTTTGGGACAGGGGAGGAGCTCCTACAATGAGCAGTTCTTC
V: TRBV20-1; D: TRBD2; size: many; J: TRBJ2-1; CDR3: CSAPRPMGGGTKYNEQFF; DNA: TGCAGTGCTCCCCGCCCCATGGGCGGGGGGACCAAGTACAATGAGCAGTTCTTC
V: TRBV6-5; D: NA; size: few; J: TRBJ1-6; CDR3: CASSYSGGVSSPLHF; DNA: TGTGCCAGCAGTTACTCCGGTGGGGTAAGCTCACCCCTCCACTTT
V: TRBV7-9; D: NA; size: NA; J: TRBJ1-1; CDR3: CVGGDKAFF; DNA: TGTGTCGGGGGGGATAAAGCTTTCTTT
V: TRBV5-1; D: TRBD2; size: NA; J: TRBJ2-5; CDR3: CASNLGSGGRETQYF; DNA: TGCGCCAGCAATCTGGGCAGCGGGGGGAGAGAGACCCAGTACTTC
V: TRBV20-1; D: NA; size: many; J: TRBJ2-1; CDR3: CSASRFPGSMNEQFF; DNA: TGCAGTGCTAGTAGGTTTCCGGGCTCCATGAATGAGCAGTTCTTC
V: TRBV12-3/TRBV12-4; D: TRBD2; size: few; J: TRBJ2-4; CDR3: CASRRLAHKNIQYF; DNA: TGTGCCAGCAGGCGACTAGCGCACAAAAACATTCAGTACTTC
V: TRBV12-3/TRBV12-4; D: TRBD1; size: NA; J: TRBJ1-1; CDR3: CASSLRTGGMSRAAFF; DNA: TGTGCCAGCAGTTTAAGGACAGGGGGCATGAGCAGAGCAGCTTTCTTT
V: TRBV7-2; D: TRBD2; size: NA; J: TRBJ2-1; CDR3: CASSQPGLAGGHKTF; DNA: TGTGCCAGCAGCCAACCGGGACTAGCGGGGGGTCACAAGACCTTC
V: TRBV6-2/TRBV6-3; D: NA; size: NA; J: TRBJ1-6; CDR3: CASSQQNSPLHF; DNA: TGTGCCAGCAGCCAACAGAATTCACCCCTCCACTTT
V: TRBV6-2/TRBV6-3; D: NA; size: many; J: TRBJ1-3; CDR3: CASTKSSGNTIYF; DNA: TGTGCCAGCACCAAATCCTCTGGAAACACCATATATTTT
V: TRBV11-2; D: NA; size: NA; J: TRBJ2-1; CDR3: CASILEGGAHYNEQFF; DNA: TGTGCCAGCATCCTCGAAGGGGGGGCTCACTACAATGAGCAGTTCTTC
V: TRBV4-3; D: NA; size: many; J: TRBJ2-3; CDR3: CASSQSGASTDTQYF; DNA: TGCGCCAGCAGCCAAAGTGGCGCCAGCACAGATACGCAGTATTTT
V: TRBV29-1; D: TRBD2; size: many; J: TRBJ2-1; CDR3: CSVVERGYNEQFF; DNA: TGCAGCGTTGTAGAGCGGGGCTACAATGAGCAGTTCTTC
V: TRBV6-2/TRBV6-3; D: NA; size: NA; J: TRBJ2-1; CDR3: CASTGRNHEQFF; DNA: TGTGCCAGCACGGGGCGGAACCATGAGCAGTTCTTC
V: TRBV12-3/TRBV12-4; D: TRBD2; size: many; J: TRBJ2-1; CDR3: CAVGTSGTYNEQFF; DNA: TGTGCCGTCGGGACTAGCGGGACTTACAATGAGCAGTTCTTC
V: TRBV29-1; D: NA; size: many; J: TRBJ2-1; CDR3: CSVERSGTGSSYNEQFF; DNA: TGCAGCGTTGAAAGGTCCGGGACGGGAAGCTCCTACAATGAGCAGTTCTTC
V: TRBV27; D: NA; size: few; J: TRBJ2-2; CDR3: CASSPYYTGLIGGELFF; DNA: TGTGCCAGCAGTCCCTACTATACAGGGTTGATTGGCGGGGAGCTGTTTTTT
V: TRBV20-1; D: NA; size: few; J: TRBJ1-2; CDR3: CSAREDSSPGGYTF; DNA: TGCAGTGCTAGAGAGGACAGCTCTCCGGGGGGCTACACCTTC
V: TRBV4-3; D: NA; size: NA; J: TRBJ2-7; CDR3: CASSPSLISYEQYF; DNA: TGCGCCAGCAGCCCAAGCCTCATCTCCTACGAGCAGTACTTC
V: TRBV20-1; D: NA; size: NA; J: TRBJ1-1; CDR3: CSASGRLNTEAFF; DNA: TGCAGTGCTAGTGGACGGTTGAACACTGAAGCTTTCTTT
V: TRBV9; D: TRBD1; size: NA; J: TRBJ1-2; CDR3: CASSVADTGTGYGYTF; DNA: TGTGCCAGCAGCGTAGCAGATACCGGGACAGGATATGGCTACACCTTC
V: TRBV7-2; D: TRBD1; size: NA; J: TRBJ1-4; CDR3: CASSAVGTGQLFF; DNA: TGTGCCAGCAGCGCAGTAGGGACAGGGCAACTGTTTTTT
V: TRBV5-1; D: NA; size: many; J: TRBJ2-5; CDR3: CASSLTYAKETQYF; DNA: TGCGCCAGCAGCTTGACTTACGCAAAAGAGACCCAGTACTTC
V: TRBV12-3/TRBV12-4; D: NA; size: few; J: TRBJ2-7; CDR3: CASSSSGRRYEQYF; DNA: TGTGCCAGCAGTTCTTCAGGGAGGCGATACGAGCAGTACTTC
V: TRBV29-1; D: NA; size: NA; J: TRBJ1-2; CDR3: CSVDGPGGQFGGYTF; DNA: TGCAGCGTTGATGGCCCCGGCGGGCAGTTCGGTGGCTACACCTTC
V: TRBV6-4; D: TRBD2; size: few; J: TRBJ2-5; CDR3: CASPPKGSGAQETQYF; DNA: TGTGCCAGCCCCCCCAAGGGTAGCGGGGCACAAGAGACCCAGTACTTC
V: TRBV10-3; D: TRBD2; size: NA; J: TRBJ2-3; CDR3: CAIRLAGGPLTTDTQYF; DNA: TGTGCCATCAGACTAGCGGGGGGGCCTTTGACAACAGATACGCAGTATTTT
V: TRBV5-1; D: NA; size: many; J: TRBJ2-3; CDR3: CASTLGSLGGTDTQYF; DNA: TGCGCCAGCACCCTCGGGTCCCTCGGCGGCACAGATACGCAGTATTTT